These 13 T cell receptor beta chains were all obtained from the same sample, sequenced in a study of blood T cell repertoires in COVID-19. Data came from immunoSEQ multiplex PCR; TCRdb stores just in-frame clones and leaves some out. The sample records just under 2,000 clones, under 75% being singletons. The sequencing sample was made of peripheral blood. These receptors originate from a man aged 65-85 years with active COVID-19.

The gene calls are TRBV4-1 and TRBJ2-5, with unresolved D. Germline-derived CDR1 and CDR2 are MGHRA and YSYEKL. The CDR3 is 16 amino acids. V dropped 5 bases and J dropped 5 bases, with 21 bases sitting between them. The CDR3 nucleotides are TGCGCCAGCAGCTTGGGCATAAGTAAAGAATCCGAGACCCAGTACTTC. Translation gives CASSLGISKESETQYF.

This clone was found a few times. The rearrangement links TRBV11-3 to TRBJ2-7, with D tentatively TRBD2 (5 bases). With 5 bases removed from V and 4 bases from J, the gap between germline ends came to 9 bases. The length of the CDR3 is 12 residues. CDR1 SGHNT and CDR2 YENEEA come from the germline V gene. The CDR3 DNA sequence: TGTGCCAGCAGCCAACGCGGGTACGAGCAGTACTTC. Its protein is CASSQRGYEQYF. Full variable domain (remainder filled in from reference TRBV11-3 and TRBJ2-7): EAGVVQSPRYKIIEKKQPVAFWCNPISGHNTLYWYLQNLGQGPELLIRYENEEAVDDSQLPKDRFSAERLKGVDSTLKIQPAELGDSAVYLCASSQRGYEQYFGPGTRLTVT.

Relative to its sample, this clone is hyperexpanded. This CDR3 reads CASSYQGKIGYTF. CDR3 sequence (DNA): TGTGCCAGCAGTTACCAGGGGAAAATTGGCTACACCTTC. The chain uses TRBV6-5 and TRBJ1-2; weak D call: TRBD1 (6 bases). There are 13 residues in the CDR3. Trimming pared 2 bases from V and 7 bases from J, leaving 11 bases between. CDR1 and CDR2 (germline): MNHEY, SVGAGI.

This clone appeared a few times. The CDR3, as DNA: TGTGCCAGCAGCTTGGCCACGGGGGACACCATATATTTT. It encodes CASSLATGDTIYF. The gene calls are TRBV5-5 and TRBJ1-3; D may be TRBD1 (5 bases). Germline V gene lookup returns CDR1 SGHKS and CDR2 YYEKEE (reference sequence). There are 13 residues in the CDR3. The ends were cut back, 0 bases at V and 8 bases at J, with 9 bases in the middle.

This clone was seen once. The chain recombines TRBV14 with TRBJ2-1; 7 nucleotides line up with TRBD2. The CDR3 is 15 residues long. Trimming took 1 base from V and 3 from J; bases not matched to a gene: 3. CDR1 and CDR2 from the germline V gene are SGHDN and FVKESK. The CDR3, as DNA: TGTGCCAGCAGCCAAGCACGGGGGGACTACAATGAGCAGTTCTTC. Translated, it gives CASSQARGDYNEQFF.

CDR3: CASSGSIGNQPQHF. CDR3 in DNA: TGTGCCAGCAGTGGCTCGATCGGCAATCAGCCCCAGCATTTT. The chain recombines TRBV5-8 with TRBJ1-5; D gene ambiguous. The CDR3 spans 14 residues. The germline V gene has CDR1 SGHTS and CDR2 YDEGEE. The germline V and J ends were trimmed by 5 bases and 2 bases, with 11 bases remaining between them.

The rearrangement uses TRBV6-1 and TRBJ2-3, with TRBD2 identical over 7 bases. V was clipped by 2 bases and J by 6 bases; unmatched bases: 14. The CDR3 has 17 residues. Germline-derived CDR1 and CDR2 are MNHNS and SASEGT. Here the CDR3 reads CASSEHRTSTFRDTQYF. CDR3 in DNA: TGTGCCAGCAGTGAACATAGGACTAGTACGTTCAGGGATACGCAGTATTTT.

This sequence joins TRBV5-1 and TRBJ1-2; TRBD1 matches 9 bases. The CDR3 runs 14 residues. V was clipped by 1 base and J by 6 bases; unmatched bases: 4. Germline CDR1 is SGHRS and CDR2 is YFSETQ. This chain's CDR3 is CASSLTGGANGYTF. The CDR3, as DNA: TGCGCCAGCAGCTTGACAGGGGGCGCGAATGGCTACACCTTC.

The J gene is TRBJ2-7, the V gene TRBV10-3, with a possible D match to TRBD1 (6 bases). The CDR3 runs to 14 residues. Germline V lookup: CDR1 ENHRY, CDR2 SYGVKD. The germline V and J ends were trimmed by 4 bases and 3 bases, with 13 bases remaining between them. The chain's CDR3 is CAISVGRGNYEQYF. The CDR3 DNA reads as TGTGCCATCAGTGTGGGCAGGGGAAACTACGAGCAGTACTTC.

The chain links TRBV27 to TRBJ2-3; 7 bases are shared with TRBD2. J gave up 13 bases and V 5 bases, and 9 bases lay outside the gene matches. The CDR3 is 12 amino acids. Germline V lookup: CDR1 MNHEY, CDR2 SMNVEV (reference sequence). The CDR3 loop reads CASSDERGQKYF. CDR3 sequence (DNA): TGTGCCAGCAGTGATGAGCGGGGTCAAAAGTATTTT.

The chain carries TRBV18 and TRBJ1-3; 8 nucleotides line up with TRBD1. There are 15 residues in the CDR3. V was pared by 4 bases and J by 4 bases, with 6 bases of the junction left unmatched. Germline V gene sequence: CDR1 KGHSH, CDR2 LQKENI. Written as DNA, the CDR3 is TGTGCCAGCTCACAAACAAGGACAGGGGGAAACACCATATATTTT. This translates into CASSQTRTGGNTIYF.

The genes are TRBV27 and TRBJ1-2; D perhaps matches TRBD1 (6 bases). The germline V and J ends were trimmed by 5 bases and 4 bases, with 14 bases remaining between them. This CDR3 comprises 14 residues. The germline CDR1 and CDR2 sequences are MNHEY and SMNVEV (reference sequence). The CDR3: CASSVMQGTYGYTF. The CDR3 DNA follows: TGTGCCAGCAGTGTAATGCAGGGGACCTATGGCTACACCTTC.

The rearrangement joins TRBV10-3 to TRBJ1-2, with D perhaps matching TRBD1 (5 bases). The V and J ends lost 6 bases and 1 base respectively, with 12 bases between them. Germline loops: CDR1 ENHRY, CDR2 SYGVKD. The CDR3 length is 14 residues. Here the CDR3 DNA reads TGTGCCATCAGGAACGGGGGATTTAACTATGGCTACACCTTC. Protein product: CAIRNGGFNYGYTF.